Presented here are 20 T cell receptor beta chains from one specimen sequenced in a study of T cell responses to AZD1222 COVID-19 vaccine. TCRdb keeps only in-frame clones here, not all; method: immunoSEQ multiplex PCR. The sample lists 110,000 to 150,000 clones; 80% to 95% were seen once. The sequencing used peripheral blood, collected on day 0 of AZD1222 vaccination. The receptors here all came from an adult in good health.

V gene TRBV27 combines with J gene TRBJ2-2; D is unresolved. V lost 3 bases and J 0 bases, leaving 8 bases between the germline ends. Looked up from germline, CDR1 is MNHEY and CDR2 is SMNVEV (reference sequence). This CDR3 spans 15 amino acids. This chain's CDR3 is CASSFGGPNTGELFF. The CDR3 DNA sequence: TGTGCCAGCAGTTTTGGCGGCCCGAACACCGGGGAGCTGTTTTTT.

The chain is built from TRBV29-1 and TRBJ1-2; D call uncertain. The germline V and J ends were trimmed by 7 bases and 6 bases, with 9 bases remaining between them. The CDR3 loop spans 10 amino acids. Germline CDR1 SQVTM, CDR2 ANQGSEA. The CDR3 protein is CSAYGDGYTF. The DNA of the CDR3 is TGCAGCGCTTACGGGGATGGCTACACCTTC.

V and J are TRBV5-5 and TRBJ2-7; D may be TRBD1 (5 bases). The CDR3 extends over 14 amino acids. The V gene lost 4 bases and the J gene lost 9 bases, with 20 bases spanning the gap. CDR1 is SGHKS and CDR2 is YYEKEE in the germline V gene (reference sequence). The CDR3 region is CASSLPSEGVGQYF. For the CDR3, the DNA is TGTGCCAGCAGCCTCCCGTCGGAAGGGGTCGGGCAGTACTTC.

Written as DNA, the CDR3 is TGCGCCAGCAGCCTAGCGGGAGGGATCGAGACCCAGTACTTC. Encoded protein: CASSLAGGIETQYF. This chain links TRBV5-1 with TRBJ2-5; 12 bases align to TRBD2. The CDR3 spans 14 residues. With 4 bases clipped from V and 5 bases from J, the junction kept 3 bases outside the gene matches. Per germline, CDR1 SGHRS and CDR2 YFSETQ.

The chain couples TRBV5-1 to TRBJ1-2, with unresolved D. The length of the CDR3 is 14 residues. The germline gives CDR1 SGHRS, CDR2 YFSETQ. The V end was cut by 0 bases, the J end by 3 bases, with 9 bases between. The CDR3 loop reads CASSLGGGYYGYTF. In DNA form, the CDR3 reads TGCGCCAGCAGCTTGGGCGGCGGATACTATGGCTACACCTTC. Drawing the rest from reference TRBV5-1 and TRBJ1-2, the complete variable domain is KAGVTQTPRYLIKTRGQQVTLSCSPISGHRSVSWYQQTPGQGLQFLFEYFSETQRNKGNFPGRFSGRQFSNSRSEMNVSTLELGDSALYLCASSLGGGYYGYTFGSGTRLTVV.

This chain uses TRBV28 with TRBJ2-7; D is ambiguous. Per the germline V gene, CDR1 is MDHEN and CDR2 is SYDVKM. V was clipped by 3 bases and J by 2 bases, with 8 bases between them. This CDR3 is built from 13 residues. CDR3 nucleotide sequence: TGTGCCAGCAGTTTCGGGTCTCCCTACGAGCAGTACTTC. Translating it yields CASSFGSPYEQYF.

V usage is TRBV18 and J usage is TRBJ2-2, with a tentative D call TRBD1 (5 bases). The germline V gene has CDR1 KGHSH and CDR2 LQKENI. Trimming pared 4 bases from V and 0 bases from J, leaving 9 bases between. This CDR3 region has 15 residues. CDR3 amino acids: CASSQGHPNTGELFF. The CDR3 DNA reads TGTGCCAGCTCACAAGGACACCCGAACACCGGGGAGCTGTTTTTT.

CDR3 bases: TGTGCCAGCAGTCCCTCCGGGGGCAATGAGCAGTTCTTC. It is translated as CASSPSGGNEQFF. The V call is TRBV27, the J call TRBJ2-1; perhaps TRBD2 as D (6 bases). CDR3 size: 13 residues. V was clipped by 5 bases and J by 6 bases, with 11 bases between them. Germline CDR1 and CDR2: MNHEY and SMNVEV (reference sequence).

The gene calls are TRBV10-3 and TRBJ2-5; a weak D match, TRBD1 (5 bases). This CDR3 region has 13 residues. Germline assignment: CDR1 ENHRY and CDR2 SYGVKD. Trimming shortened V by 10 bases and J by 0 bases, and 12 bases separated the two germline ends. The CDR3 nucleotides are TGTGCCAGCGGACCAGGGTACCAAGAGACCCAGTACTTC. This codes for CASGPGYQETQYF.

This rearrangement joins TRBV18 to TRBJ1-6; 10 bases are a match to TRBD1. With 3 bases clipped from V and 9 bases from J, the junction kept 8 bases outside the gene matches. Germline assignment: CDR1 KGHSH and CDR2 LQKENI. This CDR3 is 16 amino acids long. The CDR3 spells CASSPTGQGSGSPLHF. CDR3 bases: TGTGCCAGCTCACCGACGGGACAGGGGAGTGGTTCACCCCTCCACTTT.

The chain recombines TRBV11-2 with TRBJ1-4; 7 positions agree with TRBD1. The CDR3 consists of 14 residues. V gave up 4 bases and J gave up 8 bases; unmatched junction bases: 7. Germline CDR1 and CDR2: SGHAT and FQNNGV. The CDR3 loop is CASSSPRGEEKLFF. The CDR3 nucleotides read TGTGCCAGCAGCTCCCCCAGGGGGGAAGAAAAACTGTTTTTT. Variable domain in full (rest from reference TRBV11-2 and TRBJ1-4): EAGVAQSPRYKIIEKRQSVAFWCNPISGHATLYWYQQILGQGPKLLIQFQNNGVVDDSQLPKDRFSAERLKGVDSTLKIQPAKLEDSAVYLCASSSPRGEEKLFFGSGTQLSVL.

The chain has TRBV27 and TRBJ2-1; D remains unclear. This CDR3 region has 15 residues. Germline CDR1 and CDR2: MNHEY and SMNVEV (reference sequence). Trimming pared 3 bases from V and 0 bases from J, leaving 9 bases between. DNA for the CDR3: TGTGCCAGCAGTTTGCGTAGTGCCTCCTACAATGAGCAGTTCTTC. Translating gives CASSLRSASYNEQFF.

The V and J genes are TRBV9 and TRBJ2-1; 7 bases line up with TRBD2. J gave up 4 bases and V 0 bases, and 1 base lay outside the gene matches. CDR3 length: 14 amino acids. From germline, CDR1 is SGDLS and CDR2 YYNGEE. The CDR3 is CASSVGGSYNEQFF. The CDR3 DNA sequence: TGTGCCAGCAGCGTAGGCGGGAGTTACAATGAGCAGTTCTTC.

The rearrangement links TRBV7-3 to TRBJ2-7, with D possibly TRBD1 on 6 matching bases. The germline CDR1 and CDR2 sequences are SGHTA and FQGTGA. CDR3 length: 13 amino acids. Trimming took off 8 bases at V and 5 bases at J, with 16 bases between the two ends. In nucleotides, the CDR3 is TGTGCCAGCTCCCGGGACAATACCCACGAGCAGTACTTC. Protein product: CASSRDNTHEQYF. Using reference TRBV7-3 and TRBJ2-7 for the parts outside the CDR3, the full variable domain is GAGVSQTPSNKVTEKGKYVELRCDPISGHTALYWYRQSLGQGPEFLIYFQGTGAADDSGLPNDRFFAVRPEGSVSTLKIQRTERGDSAVYLCASSRDNTHEQYFGPGTRLTVT.

This chain joins TRBV4-1 and TRBJ2-2; D is uncertain. The germline gives CDR1 MGHRA, CDR2 YSYEKL. This CDR3 region has 15 residues. V was pared by 1 base and J by 1 base, with 7 bases between. The CDR3 spells CASSQGAGNTGELFF. The DNA for the CDR3 is TGCGCCAGCAGCCAAGGGGCCGGGAACACCGGGGAGCTGTTTTTT.

This chain uses TRBV4-1 with TRBJ1-2; D possibly corresponds to TRBD1 (5 bases). CDR1 and CDR2 (germline): MGHRA, YSYEKL. The CDR3 contains 16 residues. V lost 0 bases, J lost 4 bases, and 15 bases lay in between. The CDR3 is CASSQDSEGSGYGYTF. The CDR3 DNA reads as TGCGCCAGCAGCCAAGATTCTGAGGGGTCCGGCTATGGCTACACCTTC.

The V call is TRBV9, the J call TRBJ1-2; D is undetermined. Germline CDR1 and CDR2: SGDLS and YYNGEE. This CDR3 has 13 residues. Trimming took off 4 bases at V and 1 base at J, with 8 bases between the two ends. The DNA of the CDR3 is TGTGCCAGCAGCTACGCGGGTAACTATGGCTACACCTTC. This gives the protein CASSYAGNYGYTF.

The chain recombines TRBV10-3 with TRBJ1-6, with TRBD1 matching 12 bases. Losses at the gene ends were 4 bases for V and 9 bases for J; bases not matched to a gene: 4. CDR3 length: 15 amino acids. Germline loops: CDR1 ENHRY, CDR2 SYGVKD. The CDR3 region has the DNA TGTGCCATCAGTGTGGGACAGGGGGCTGGTTCACCCCTCCACTTT. Translation: CAISVGQGAGSPLHF.

The chain is built from TRBV7-9 and TRBJ1-1; D possibly corresponds to TRBD1 (6 bases). This CDR3 contains 15 residues. Germline V gene lookup returns CDR1 SEHNR and CDR2 FQNEAQ (reference sequence). V was shortened by 4 bases and J by 6 bases, with 18 bases between the two germline ends. The CDR3 loop reads CASSWAQGRGSEAFF. In DNA form, the CDR3 reads TGTGCCAGCAGCTGGGCACAGGGACGGGGGTCTGAAGCTTTCTTT.

This chain joins TRBV2 and TRBJ1-1; D is unclear. The germline V and J ends were trimmed by 8 bases and 6 bases, with 13 bases remaining between them. CDR3 length equals 12 residues. The V gene's germline CDR1 is SNHLY and CDR2 FYNNEI. The CDR3 region has the DNA TGTGCCAGCGGTATTCAACCGTCTGAAGCTTTCTTT. It yields the protein CASGIQPSEAFF.